This note documents a single TCR beta chain sequence. The data stem from a study of shared T cell receptors in the human thymus. Trimming left V 5 bases short and J 1 base short, with 27 bases between. The CDR3 has 19 amino acids. In germline, CDR1 is SEHNR, CDR2 FQNEAQ (reference sequence). The repertoire was sequenced with immunoSEQ multiplex PCR; TCRdb's copy has only in-frame clones and lacks some. The data show about 380,000 clones, with just under 95% seen just once and approximately 0.018% held by the top ten. The source of this sequence is a human donor. This chain uses TRBV7-9 with TRBJ2-7, with D maybe TRBD2 (5 bases). Sample: thymocytes. The CDR3 bases are TGTGCCAGCAGCCACCCCGACCCGGGGAGAGTAGGGCTTTCCTACGAGCAGTACTTC. It specifies CASSHPDPGRVGLSYEQYF.